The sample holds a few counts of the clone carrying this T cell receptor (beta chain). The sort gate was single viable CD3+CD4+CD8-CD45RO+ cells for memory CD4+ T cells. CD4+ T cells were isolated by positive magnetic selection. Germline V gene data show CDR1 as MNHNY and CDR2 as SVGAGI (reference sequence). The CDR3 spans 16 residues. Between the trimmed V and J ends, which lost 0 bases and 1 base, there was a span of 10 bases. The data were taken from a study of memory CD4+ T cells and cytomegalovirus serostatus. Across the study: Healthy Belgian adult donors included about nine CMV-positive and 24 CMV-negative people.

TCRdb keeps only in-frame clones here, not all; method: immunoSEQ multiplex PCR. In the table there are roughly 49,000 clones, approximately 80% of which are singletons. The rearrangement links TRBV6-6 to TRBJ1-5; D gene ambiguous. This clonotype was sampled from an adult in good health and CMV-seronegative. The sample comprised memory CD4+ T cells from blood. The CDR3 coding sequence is TGTGCCAGCAGTTACTCGCTCCTTAGGAGCAATCAGCCCCAGCATTTT. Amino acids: CASSYSLLRSNQPQHF.